Listed below are T cell receptor beta chains from one sample, sequenced in a study of patients and donors after allogeneic stem cell transplantation. Each CDR3 protein is one row after TCRdb ran MiXCR on the RT-PCR reads. The table lists 150,000 to 200,000 distinct CDR3 sequences, 25% to 35% of them singletons. The sample consisted of blood, either unsorted or a sorted T cell fraction (not recorded which). The origin of the receptors is a human donor who was either an allogeneic HSCT recipient or a stem cell or donor lymphocyte infusion donor (not recorded which). It is not recorded whose cells these are; they may come from a transplant donor. The conserved cysteine and the conserved F or W are not part of the CDR3 here. The listing skips clone size in some rows; elsewhere it reads once, few, many or a size class.

v_call: TRBV20-1
j_call: TRBJ1-4
clone_size: NA
cdr3_aa: SALGQGYEKLF

v_call: TRBV12-3/TRBV12-4
j_call: TRBJ2-2
clone_size: many
cdr3_aa: ASSFGPATGELF

v_call: TRBV18
j_call: TRBJ2-3
clone_size: medium-sized
cdr3_aa: ASSPPMKGGDTQY

v_call: TRBV2
j_call: TRBJ2-1
clone_size: NA
cdr3_aa: ASSEARPLALMSNEQF

v_call: TRBV5-5
j_call: TRBJ1-2
clone_size: many
cdr3_aa: ASSLAGDLQGF

v_call: TRBV27
j_call: TRBJ2-3
clone_size: NA
cdr3_aa: ASSWTFPTDTQY

v_call: TRBV27
j_call: TRBJ1-5
clone_size: NA
cdr3_aa: ASRTGVDQPQH

v_call: TRBV18
j_call: TRBJ1-2
clone_size: many
cdr3_aa: ASSPPSDNYGYT

v_call: TRBV7-9
j_call: TRBJ1-2
clone_size: few
cdr3_aa: ASSLDGKYYGYT

v_call: TRBV20-1
j_call: TRBJ1-2
clone_size: NA
cdr3_aa: SARDPLGSH

v_call: TRBV29-1
j_call: TRBJ2-7
clone_size: NA
cdr3_aa: SVAGQATGDEQY

v_call: TRBV5-6
j_call: TRBJ1-1
clone_size: many
cdr3_aa: ASSLVRRSFGAF

v_call: TRBV10-3
j_call: TRBJ2-1
clone_size: NA
cdr3_aa: AISEMRNEQF

v_call: TRBV12-3/TRBV12-4
j_call: TRBJ1-1
clone_size: NA
cdr3_aa: ASSFRPGLDTEAF

v_call: TRBV12-3/TRBV12-4
j_call: TRBJ1-4
clone_size: many
cdr3_aa: ASTPTGEKLF

v_call: TRBV18
j_call: TRBJ1-1
clone_size: many
cdr3_aa: ASSPPQGRTEAF

v_call: TRBV20-1
j_call: TRBJ2-7
clone_size: few
cdr3_aa: SASPGQISYEQY

v_call: TRBV7-7
j_call: TRBJ2-5
clone_size: NA
cdr3_aa: ASSLRLLETQY

v_call: TRBV10-3
j_call: TRBJ2-7
clone_size: once
cdr3_aa: AISGLAGERSYEQY

v_call: TRBV7-9
j_call: TRBJ1-2
clone_size: many
cdr3_aa: ASSSPPSRGGFGYT

v_call: TRBV7-7
j_call: TRBJ2-5
clone_size: NA
cdr3_aa: ASSLVVGHLEQETQY

v_call: TRBV27
j_call: TRBJ2-3
clone_size: NA
cdr3_aa: ASSFASTFDTQY

v_call: TRBV12-3/TRBV12-4
j_call: TRBJ1-6
clone_size: NA
cdr3_aa: ASSSTGYNSPLH

v_call: TRBV9
j_call: TRBJ1-2
clone_size: NA
cdr3_aa: ASSAQDSNYGYT

v_call: TRBV27
j_call: TRBJ1-2
clone_size: few
cdr3_aa: ASSRYPRLAYGYT

v_call: TRBV4-2
j_call: TRBJ2-2
clone_size: once
cdr3_aa: ASSQVTGGARTGELF